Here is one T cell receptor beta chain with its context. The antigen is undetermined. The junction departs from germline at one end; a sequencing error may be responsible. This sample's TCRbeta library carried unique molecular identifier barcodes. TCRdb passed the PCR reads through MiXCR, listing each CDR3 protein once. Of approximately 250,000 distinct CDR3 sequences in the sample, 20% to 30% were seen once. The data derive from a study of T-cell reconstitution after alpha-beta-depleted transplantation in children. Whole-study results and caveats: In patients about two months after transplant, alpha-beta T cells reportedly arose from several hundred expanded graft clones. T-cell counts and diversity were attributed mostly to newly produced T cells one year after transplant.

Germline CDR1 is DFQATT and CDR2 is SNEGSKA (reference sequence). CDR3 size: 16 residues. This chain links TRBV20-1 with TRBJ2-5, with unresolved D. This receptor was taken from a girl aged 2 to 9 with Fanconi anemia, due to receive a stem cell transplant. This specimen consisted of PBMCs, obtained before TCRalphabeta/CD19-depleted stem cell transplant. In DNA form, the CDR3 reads TGCAATGCTAGAGACTTCGGGCGGACGGCACAAGAGACCCAGTACTTC. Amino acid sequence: CNARDFGRTAQETQYF.